This TCR beta chain was recorded in a study of CD8 T cells in ankylosing spondylitis (dated by TCRdb to about 2017). About the full investigation: The study profiled T cell receptor beta repertoires in healthy donors and ankylosing spondylitis patients to find disease-linked TCR variants. The full study cohort was made up of about 25 ankylosing spondylitis patients and 108 healthy donors. Peripheral blood was sampled, and synovial fluid was also collected from ankylosing spondylitis patients. Beyond this particular receptor, the publication reports: A TCR beta motif of about 8 highly homologous amino acid variants appeared characteristic of blood from ankylosing spondylitis patients. Some of the motif variants had been reported before in the synovial fluid and blood of reactive arthritis patients, a finding that suggests common disease-initiation mechanisms. The disease-linked clones were reported as significantly enriched in matched synovial fluid samples from ankylosing spondylitis patients. In peripheral blood, the disease-linked clones were found at relatively low frequencies and had a CD8+ phenotype.

The sequencer was an Illumina HiSeq 2500. TCR beta libraries were prepared by quantitative 5'-RACE with molecular barcodes. The study's processing was this. A new computational method based on a probabilistic model of VDJ rearrangement was used to identify disease-linked TCR variants. In TCRdb, the public reads were trimmed at Q25 with fastp and aligned with MiXCR, with productive beta chains retained. Each CDR3 protein gets just one entry, which takes the most common genes and DNA from the rows behind it. TCRdb assigned the V and J calls; the authors' analysis was not used. Counted in this sample were some 200,000 distinct CDR3 sequences; 20% to 30% of them appeared once. Just over 6.5% of the sample is taken by the ten largest. At least ten counts were recorded for this clonotype. There is no known antigen for this receptor. Base qualities were left out, and no much larger clone turns up one base away.

In the germline V gene, CDR1 corresponds to MGHRA and CDR2 to YSYEKL. V loses 4 bases of germline sequence and J loses 6 bases, and the interval between the two ends is 13 bases. The CDR3, from cysteine to phenylalanine, totals 13 residues. Of the read, only the CDR3 DNA is kept; its 39 bases are in frame from base 1. This clonotype originated in a male donor with ankylosing spondylitis or in good health (not recorded which). This receptor chain uses TRBV4-1 and TRBJ2-7, with no confidently assigned D gene. The sequenced sample consisted of blood, either unsorted or a sorted T cell fraction (not recorded which). DNA sequence: TGCGCCAGCAGCCTAAACGTAATGATCGAGCAGTACTTC. Its translation is CASSLNVMIEQYF.